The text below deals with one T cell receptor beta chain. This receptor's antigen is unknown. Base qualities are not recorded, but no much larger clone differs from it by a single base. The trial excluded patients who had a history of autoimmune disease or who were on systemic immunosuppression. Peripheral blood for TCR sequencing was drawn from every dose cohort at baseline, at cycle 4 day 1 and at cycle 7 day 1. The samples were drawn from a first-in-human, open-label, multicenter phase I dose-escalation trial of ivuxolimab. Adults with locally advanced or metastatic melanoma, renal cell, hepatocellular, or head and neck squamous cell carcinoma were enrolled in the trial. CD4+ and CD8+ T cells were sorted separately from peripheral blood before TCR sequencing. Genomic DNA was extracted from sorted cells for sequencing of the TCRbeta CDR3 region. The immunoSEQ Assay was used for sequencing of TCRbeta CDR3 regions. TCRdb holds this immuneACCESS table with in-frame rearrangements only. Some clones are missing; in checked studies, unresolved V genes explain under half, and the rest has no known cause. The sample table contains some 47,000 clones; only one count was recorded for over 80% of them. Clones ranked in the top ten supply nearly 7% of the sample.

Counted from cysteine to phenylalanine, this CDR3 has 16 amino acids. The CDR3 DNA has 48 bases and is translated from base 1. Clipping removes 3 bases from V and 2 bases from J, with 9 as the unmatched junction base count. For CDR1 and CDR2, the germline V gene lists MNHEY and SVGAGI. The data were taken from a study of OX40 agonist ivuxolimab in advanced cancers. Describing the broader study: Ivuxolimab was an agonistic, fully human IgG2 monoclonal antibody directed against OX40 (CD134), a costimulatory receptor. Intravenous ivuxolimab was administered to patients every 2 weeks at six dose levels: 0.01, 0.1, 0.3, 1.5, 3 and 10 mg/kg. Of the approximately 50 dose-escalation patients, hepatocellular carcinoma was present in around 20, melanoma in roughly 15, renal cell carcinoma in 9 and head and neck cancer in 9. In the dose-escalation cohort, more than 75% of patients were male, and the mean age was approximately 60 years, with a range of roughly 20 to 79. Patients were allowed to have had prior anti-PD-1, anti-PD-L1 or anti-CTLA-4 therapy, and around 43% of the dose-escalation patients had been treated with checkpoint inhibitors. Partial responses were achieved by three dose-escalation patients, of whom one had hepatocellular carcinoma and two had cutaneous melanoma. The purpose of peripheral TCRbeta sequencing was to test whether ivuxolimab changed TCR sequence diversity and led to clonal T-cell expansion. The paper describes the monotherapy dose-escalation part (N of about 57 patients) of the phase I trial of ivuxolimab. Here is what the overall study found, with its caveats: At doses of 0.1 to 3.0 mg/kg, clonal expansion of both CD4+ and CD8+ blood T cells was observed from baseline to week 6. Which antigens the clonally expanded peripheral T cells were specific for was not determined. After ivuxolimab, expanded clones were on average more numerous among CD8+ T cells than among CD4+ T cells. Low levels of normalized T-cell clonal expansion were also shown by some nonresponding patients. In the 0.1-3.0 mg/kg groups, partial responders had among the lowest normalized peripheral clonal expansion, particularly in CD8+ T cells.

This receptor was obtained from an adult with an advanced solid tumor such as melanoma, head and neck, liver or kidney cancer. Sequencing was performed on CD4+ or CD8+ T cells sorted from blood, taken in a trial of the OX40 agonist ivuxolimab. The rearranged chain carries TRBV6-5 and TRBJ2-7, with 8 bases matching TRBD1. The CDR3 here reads CASSYLTGAPTYEQYF. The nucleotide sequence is TGTGCCAGCAGTTATCTGACAGGGGCGCCTACCTACGAGCAGTACTTC.